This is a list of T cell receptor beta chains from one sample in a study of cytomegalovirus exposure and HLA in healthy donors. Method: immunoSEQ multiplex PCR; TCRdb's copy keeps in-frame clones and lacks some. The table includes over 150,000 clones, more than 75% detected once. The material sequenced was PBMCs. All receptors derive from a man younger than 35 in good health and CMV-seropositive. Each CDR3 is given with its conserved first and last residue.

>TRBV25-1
CASSAEGTFVFNEAFF
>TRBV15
CATSREPGDTQYF
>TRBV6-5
CASRLAGFTGELFF
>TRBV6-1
CASSVQGNQPQHF
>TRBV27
CASRKQGGNQPQHF
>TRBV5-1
CASSPMGQNTGELFF
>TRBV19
CASTRLTLNQPQHF
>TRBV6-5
CASRLRAGNTIYF
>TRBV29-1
CSVARTSGTYEQYF
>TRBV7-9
CAGAYSSTEAFF
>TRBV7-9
CALGGGHEQYF
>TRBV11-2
CASSRGRFNQPQHF
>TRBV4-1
CASSHLASGRNTGELFF
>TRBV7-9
CASSFLSQGQHF
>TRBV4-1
CASSLYDGGRVNTEAFF
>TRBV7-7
CASSLTTSGRETQYF
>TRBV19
CASSIAGVLYEQYF
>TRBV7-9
CASSLLSGRGRDQETQYF
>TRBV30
CAWNNGGKAFF
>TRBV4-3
CASSQGLMDNIQYF
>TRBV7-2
CASSLTFDRNTEAFF
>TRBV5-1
CASSPRAGTANTGELFF
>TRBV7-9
CASMTGGMAFF
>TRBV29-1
CSVREPPAGEQFF
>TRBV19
CASRFQGTQPQHF
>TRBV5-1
CASSIPSGTGTYEQYF
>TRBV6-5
CASSGESYNEQFF
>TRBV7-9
CSSSQTSGTSQTQYF
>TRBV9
CASNVPGLRDEQFF
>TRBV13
CASRKAGAALYNEQFF
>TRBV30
CAWSVLFVGGLGAGEQYF
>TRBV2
CASSESRLAGGRRQETQYF
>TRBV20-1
CSAGGEGTQYF
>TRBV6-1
CASSQEGIIIKFF
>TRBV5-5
CASHRGDYYNEQFF
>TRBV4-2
CASSQDGFGEQYF
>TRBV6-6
CASSYRLGQGNTIYF
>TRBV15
CATSRGLGWGNSYEQYF
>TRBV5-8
CASRLAPPHF
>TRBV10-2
CASSEGWLADYEQYF
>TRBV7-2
CASSLQEVNEQFF
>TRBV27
CASSSTGQTQHF
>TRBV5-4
CASSTRLSQETQYF